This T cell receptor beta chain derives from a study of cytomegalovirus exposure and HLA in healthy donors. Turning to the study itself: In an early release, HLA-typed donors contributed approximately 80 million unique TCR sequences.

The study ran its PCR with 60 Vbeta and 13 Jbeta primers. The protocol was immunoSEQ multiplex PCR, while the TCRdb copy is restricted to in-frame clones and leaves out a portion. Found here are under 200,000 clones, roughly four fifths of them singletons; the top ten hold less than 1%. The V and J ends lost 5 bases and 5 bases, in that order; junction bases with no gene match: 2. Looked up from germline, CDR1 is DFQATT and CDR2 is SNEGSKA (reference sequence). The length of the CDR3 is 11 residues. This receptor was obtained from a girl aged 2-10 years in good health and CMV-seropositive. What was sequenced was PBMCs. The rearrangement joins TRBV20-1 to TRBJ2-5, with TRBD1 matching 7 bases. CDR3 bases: TGCAGTGCTTTACAGGGGGAGACCCAGTACTTC. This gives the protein CSALQGETQYF.